What follows describes a single TCR beta chain. Which antigen it targets is not known. One base away there is no much larger clone; base qualities are not given. The donors were 40 or so Caucasian individuals from Russia, aged roughly 6 to 100 years, who were systemically healthy. Each donor gave roughly 11 milliliters of peripheral blood, drawn into EDTA-treated Vacutainer tubes. PBMCs were isolated by Ficoll-Paque density-gradient centrifugation, with at least 6 million obtained per sample. Total RNA was extracted from PBMCs with Trizol reagent, with at least 5 micrograms obtained per sample. For every donor, an aliquot of PBMCs went through flow cytometry to measure the percentages of naive CD45RAhigh/CD27high T cells. These data originate in a study of blood T cells in healthy people across ages (dated by TCRdb to the mid-2010s). Broadly, across the study: In model experiments, roughly one uniquely barcoded TCR beta cDNA molecule per two T cells was captured by template switching. To track age-related changes in TCR beta repertoire diversity, the study relied on deep sequencing normalized with unique cDNA molecular identifiers. Donors were grouped into four age groups: young (average roughly 17 years), middle-aged (less than 40), aged (roughly 67) and long-lived (just over 80). Two additional independent replicas of 1 million unique cDNA reads from the same blood draw were analyzed for two donors (one aged 18 to 29 and one aged 80 or older). What the research found in general, with its limitations: There was a strong correlation between observed TCR beta diversity and the percentage of naive T cells measured by flow cytometry. Conclusive comparison of naive and antigen-experienced compartments was prevented by the profiling of bulk unsorted PBMCs. As age increased, observed TCR beta diversity per million T cells dropped in a roughly linear way, and a significant reduction was already evident by age about 40. Compared with the aged group, more naive CD4+ T cells, fewer expanded clones and increased TCR diversity were shown by the long-lived group, suggesting age selection. Because donor CMV infection status was unknown, age-related changes in expanded clonotypes were potentially confounded. Estimates of total diversity from one million sequenced T cells were regarded as lower bounds and underestimates.

Library generation was performed with 5' RACE. Instrument used: Illumina HiSeq 2500. A second roughly 7 to 12 cycle PCR used a sample-barcoded 5' primer and a J-beta primer mix. A unique molecular identifier was introduced onto each TCR beta cDNA molecule by a template-switch 5' adaptor carrying 12 random nucleotides. Each sample yielded at least 3 million CDR3-containing paired-end reads. All of the RNA was converted into first-strand cDNA using the Mint cDNA synthesis kit, with a TRBC-specific oligonucleotide serving as the primer. After uracil-DNA glycosylase treatment, a first 18-cycle PCR used universal primers M1SS and BC2_uni_R on all cDNA. Turning to the authors' computational methods: For normalization, 1 million high-quality reads were randomly selected from each sample, with every read carrying a distinct molecular identifier. Instead of being binned into consensus sequences, reads that shared molecular identifiers were thrown out. MiTCR, set to a Q25 quality threshold and the strictest error-elimination algorithm, was used for CDR3 identification, clonotype clustering and error correction. A nonparametric unseen species model with Euler transformation was used to estimate a lower bound on total TCR beta diversity. TCRdb reanalyzed the raw reads on its own, using fastp at Q25 for trimming and MiXCR for clone calling, and kept in-frame beta chains. When rows share a CDR3 protein, they turn into one entry using the most common DNA and genes. TCRdb, not the authors, supplied the V and J calls. The sample table records about 800,000 distinct CDR3 sequences; 20% to 25% of these occur just once. The top ten clonotypes cover roughly 3.5% of the sample.

The CDR3 spans 17 residues, from the cysteine through the phenylalanine. Solely the CDR3 DNA is kept, with 51 bases framed from the first base. Based on the germline V gene (reference sequence), the CDR1 and CDR2 sequences are LGHDT and YNNKEL. Between the V and J ends, shortened by 1 base and 5 bases respectively, the junction contains 17 bases. The sample was also reused in another study, on T cells of mothers and their children. Taken from the second paper: Nine systemically healthy Caucasian individuals, comprising three mothers and their six children, were included as donors. cDNA synthesis used all of the extracted RNA, with 1.5 ug of RNA in each 15 ul reaction. In the second PCR, the M1S primer added sample barcodes and 2-4 random nucleotides. Over 9 million TCR beta CDR3 reads came from each mother, compared with approximately 3 million reads from each child. Thymic selection similarly shapes TCR recombination output in related and unrelated pairs, with minor effect from inherited differences. Related mother-child pairs always showed normalized repertoire overlap that was slightly higher than in unrelated mother-child pairs, though the difference was never significant. With a sensitivity of about 100 clones per million clonotypes, no persistent microchimeric T cell clones were detected. To look for features that set related mother-child pairs apart from unrelated individuals, the researchers ran deep NGS to compare the TCR beta repertoires of mothers and children. On average, the children were about 12 +/- 4 years old, while the mothers were about 40 +/- 4 years old. Libraries were sequenced on Illumina HiSeq 2000 with 100+100 nt paired-end reads after adapter ligation with NEBNext reagents. To prevent cross-contamination, the mother and child libraries were prepared a month apart and were sequenced in separate runs. For each donor, between about 500,000 and 2,200,000 distinct TCR beta clonotypes were identified. Naive TCR beta clonotypes were estimated from low-frequency clonotypes matched to each donor's FACS-determined naive share, without sorting.

This receptor was obtained from a boy younger than 18 in good health. The sample comprised blood. Recombination joined TRBV3-1 with TRBJ1-4; D gene: possibly TRBD1, on 6 matching bases. The sequenced DNA: TGTGCCAGCAGCCAAGGAGGGGCAGGGGCAAAAAATGAAAAACTGTTTTTT. It encodes CASSQGGAGAKNEKLFF.